These 6 T cell receptor beta chains share one sample of origin, sequenced in a study of blood T cell repertoires in COVID-19. Some clones are missing from TCRdb's copy, which holds only in-frame ones; the method was immunoSEQ multiplex PCR. The sample shows about 140,000 clones, roughly 80% of them seen only once. The sequencing input was peripheral blood. Receptor source: a woman aged 60-70 years with acute or convalescent COVID-19.

This chain uses TRBV14 with TRBJ1-2; D is uncertain. CDR3 length equals 14 residues. The ends were cut back, 4 bases at V and 0 bases at J, with 9 bases in the middle. Germline values: CDR1 SGHDN, CDR2 FVKESK. CDR3 loop: CASSPTGANYGYTF. The CDR3, as DNA: TGTGCCAGCAGCCCGACGGGAGCTAACTATGGCTACACCTTC.

The chain carries TRBV5-4 and TRBJ1-1; perhaps TRBD1 as D (5 bases). Looked up from germline, CDR1 is SGHNT and CDR2 is YYREEE (reference sequence). The CDR3 is 17 amino acids. The V end lost 4 bases, the J end lost 3 bases, and 22 bases lay between the germline ends. The DNA for the CDR3 is TGTGCCAGCAGCCGATCCGGGACGGGAGGGGCCGACACTGAAGCTTTCTTT. Its protein product is CASSRSGTGGADTEAFF.

The rearrangement joins TRBV29-1 to TRBJ2-3; D gene unclear. Trimming removed 6 bases from V and 0 bases from J, with 10 bases in between. CDR1 and CDR2 (germline): SQVTM, ANQGSEA. The CDR3 is made up of 13 amino acids. CDR3 sequence: CSVAYGSTDTQYF. The CDR3 nucleotides are TGCAGCGTCGCCTACGGGAGCACAGATACGCAGTATTTT.

V usage is TRBV5-1 and J usage is TRBJ2-7; 9 bases are shared with TRBD2. The CDR3 spans 15 residues. CDR1 SGHRS and CDR2 YFSETQ come from the germline V gene. V dropped 4 bases and J dropped 2; count of bases not matched to a gene: 7. The CDR3 sequence is CASSINSGSPYEQYF. In DNA form, the CDR3 reads TGCGCCAGCAGCATAAATAGCGGGAGTCCCTACGAGCAGTACTTC.

This rearrangement joins TRBV19 to TRBJ1-2, with unresolved D. The CDR3 is 13 residues long. V gave up 2 bases and J gave up 3 bases, with 7 bases separating them. CDR1 is LNHDA, CDR2 SQIVND, per germline (reference sequence). Here the CDR3 DNA reads TGTGCCAGTAGTATACCCGGGGACTATGGCTACACCTTC. Translated: CASSIPGDYGYTF.

This chain joins TRBV29-1 and TRBJ1-1, with 9 bases fitting TRBD1. This CDR3 contains 12 residues. V lost 4 bases to trimming and J lost 7 bases; unmatched junction nucleotides: 4. Germline lookup yields CDR1 SQVTM and CDR2 ANQGSEA. CDR3 residues: CSVGTGAIEAFF. The CDR3 bases are TGCAGCGTTGGGACAGGGGCCATTGAAGCTTTCTTT.